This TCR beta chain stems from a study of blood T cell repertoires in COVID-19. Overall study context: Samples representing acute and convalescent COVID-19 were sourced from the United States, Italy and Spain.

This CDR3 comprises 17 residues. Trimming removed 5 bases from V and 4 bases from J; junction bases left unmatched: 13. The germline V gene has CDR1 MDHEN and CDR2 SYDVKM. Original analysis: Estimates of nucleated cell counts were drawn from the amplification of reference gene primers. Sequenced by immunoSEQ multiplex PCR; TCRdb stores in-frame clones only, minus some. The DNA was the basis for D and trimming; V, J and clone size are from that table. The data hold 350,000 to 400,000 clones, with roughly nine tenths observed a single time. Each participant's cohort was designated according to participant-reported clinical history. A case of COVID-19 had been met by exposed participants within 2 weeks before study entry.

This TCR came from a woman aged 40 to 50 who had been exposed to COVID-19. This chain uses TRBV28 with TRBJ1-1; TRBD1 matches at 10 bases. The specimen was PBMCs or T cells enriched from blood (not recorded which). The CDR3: CASSQRRDRGAGTEAFF. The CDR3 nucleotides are TGTGCCAGCAGTCAAAGGCGGGACAGGGGAGCTGGCACTGAAGCTTTCTTT.